The source of this T cell receptor beta chain is a study of identical twins. General observations from the study: Possibly, invariant MAIT and iNKT cells partly confounded zero-insertion analyses.

As for this clonotype: What it binds is not known.

V lost 5 bases to trimming and J lost 5 bases; unmatched junction nucleotides: 12. This CDR3 region has 16 residues. Germline V gene lookup returns CDR1 SGHNT and CDR2 YENEEA. TCRdb fed the 5' RACE reads into MiXCR, producing one record per CDR3 protein. The sample records under 900,000 distinct CDR3 sequences, roughly an eighth being singletons. The same data also contributed to another study, on yellow fever vaccine responses in identical twins.

The receptor was isolated from a woman younger than 35 in good health. The chain uses TRBV11-3 and TRBJ2-3; 8 bases line up with TRBD1. The sequenced sample was PBMCs. The CDR3 DNA follows: TGTGCCAGCAGCGCCTCTTTGGACAGGGCGGAAGATACGCAGTATTTT. This encodes CASSASLDRAEDTQYF.